A selection of T cell receptor beta chains follows, all from one sample in a study of vaccination and CD4 T cells after COVID-19. TCRdb re-called the PCR reads through MiXCR, storing one row per CDR3 protein. The sample has 7,000 to 8,000 distinct CDR3 sequences; 20% to 25% are singletons. No antigen has been assigned to these receptors. The material was CD4+ T cells from blood, cultured in vitro, obtained after SARS-CoV-2 vaccination. These receptors were obtained from a human donor who had recovered from COVID-19. The CDR3 runs from the conserved cysteine through the conserved F or W. A D gene is named only where the DNA matches it firmly. Some rows have no size entry. The others give once, few or many, or a class for an expanded clone.

v_gene: TRBV28
d_gene: -
abundance: few
j_gene: TRBJ1-5
CDR3nt: TGTGCCAGCCGTATCGGAGCTATGTATCAGCCCCAGCATTTT
CDR3aa: CASRIGAMYQPQHF

v_gene: TRBV6-1
d_gene: -
abundance: medium-sized
j_gene: TRBJ1-2
CDR3nt: TGTGCCAGCAGTGAAGGATACTATGGCTACACCTTC
CDR3aa: CASSEGYYGYTF

v_gene: TRBV19
d_gene: TRBD1
abundance: few
j_gene: TRBJ1-5
CDR3nt: TGTGCCAGTAGTACACCGGGACAGGGTAACAATCAGCCCCAGCATTTT
CDR3aa: CASSTPGQGNNQPQHF

v_gene: TRBV5-1
d_gene: -
abundance: few
j_gene: TRBJ2-7
CDR3nt: TGCGCCAGCAGCCCGGGGGCCTACGAGCAGTACTTC
CDR3aa: CASSPGAYEQYF

v_gene: TRBV28
d_gene: TRBD1
abundance: few
j_gene: TRBJ1-5
CDR3nt: TGTGCCAGCAGCCAAGGGACAGCCTACAATCAGCCCCAGCATTTT
CDR3aa: CASSQGTAYNQPQHF

v_gene: TRBV7-2
d_gene: -
abundance: -
j_gene: TRBJ2-1
CDR3nt: TGTGCCAGCAGCTTAGGCTACAATGAGCAGTTCTTC
CDR3aa: CASSLGYNEQFF

v_gene: TRBV11-3
d_gene: TRBD1
abundance: -
j_gene: TRBJ2-3
CDR3nt: TGTGCCAGCAGCCCAGGGACAGGGGAAGTAGATACGCAGTATTTT
CDR3aa: CASSPGTGEVDTQYF

v_gene: TRBV19
d_gene: -
abundance: few
j_gene: TRBJ1-5
CDR3nt: TGTGCCAGTAGTATAGACAGGGCCGGCAATCAGCCCCAGCATTTT
CDR3aa: CASSIDRAGNQPQHF

v_gene: TRBV2
d_gene: -
abundance: -
j_gene: TRBJ1-2
CDR3nt: TGTGCCAGCAGTGAAGATCTGCGGGTAGGCTATGGCTACACCTTC
CDR3aa: CASSEDLRVGYGYTF

v_gene: TRBV21-1
d_gene: -
abundance: -
j_gene: TRBJ2-7
CDR3nt: TGTGCCAGCAGCCCTAGTCCGAGGAGCTCCTACGAGCAGTACTTC
CDR3aa: CASSPSPRSSYEQYF

v_gene: TRBV18
d_gene: -
abundance: once
j_gene: TRBJ2-5
CDR3nt: TGTGCCAGCTCACCACTTGCCCTAGGGCAAGAGACCCAGTACTTC
CDR3aa: CASSPLALGQETQYF

v_gene: TRBV6-1
d_gene: -
abundance: few
j_gene: TRBJ2-1
CDR3nt: TGTGCCAGCAACGACGGTCCTAATGAGCAGTTCTTC
CDR3aa: CASNDGPNEQFF

v_gene: TRBV5-4
d_gene: -
abundance: medium-sized
j_gene: TRBJ2-6
CDR3nt: TGTGCCAGCAGTCCCCCGGGCTCTGGGGCCAACGTCCTGACTTTC
CDR3aa: CASSPPGSGANVLTF

v_gene: TRBV19
d_gene: -
abundance: medium-sized
j_gene: TRBJ2-5
CDR3nt: TGTGCCAGTAGTATAGTCCCCGGGACACAAGAGACCCAGTACTTC
CDR3aa: CASSIVPGTQETQYF

v_gene: TRBV11-2
d_gene: TRBD2
abundance: -
j_gene: TRBJ2-1
CDR3nt: TGTGCCAGCAGCCCCGGGGGGGTAGGGCAGTTCTTC
CDR3aa: CASSPGGVGQFF

v_gene: TRBV7-2
d_gene: -
abundance: -
j_gene: TRBJ1-3
CDR3nt: TGTGCCAGCAGCCCGGGACCTACCGCTACTGGAAACACCATATATTTT
CDR3aa: CASSPGPTATGNTIYF

v_gene: TRBV20-1
d_gene: -
abundance: few
j_gene: TRBJ2-7
CDR3nt: TGCAGTGCTAGAAGGGAACGCGGCGAGCAGTACTTC
CDR3aa: CSARRERGEQYF

v_gene: TRBV28
d_gene: TRBD1
abundance: few
j_gene: TRBJ2-3
CDR3nt: TGTGCCAGCAGTTTTGGAGTCCTAGGACAGGGGAGCGCAGTCGATACGCAGTATTTT
CDR3aa: CASSFGVLGQGSAVDTQYF

v_gene: TRBV4-3
d_gene: TRBD1
abundance: -
j_gene: TRBJ2-7
CDR3nt: TGCGCCAGCAGCCAAACCGGGACAGGGGCCTACGAGCAGTACTTC
CDR3aa: CASSQTGTGAYEQYF

v_gene: TRBV5-1
d_gene: TRBD1
abundance: -
j_gene: TRBJ2-7
CDR3nt: TGCGCCAGCAGCTCCGGACAGGGTTGGCATTACGAGCAGTACTTC
CDR3aa: CASSSGQGWHYEQYF

v_gene: TRBV20-1
d_gene: TRBD1
abundance: few
j_gene: TRBJ2-7
CDR3nt: TGCAGTGCTAGTAAGGGAACAGGGGGTATCTACGAGCAGTACTTC
CDR3aa: CSASKGTGGIYEQYF

v_gene: TRBV5-4
d_gene: -
abundance: few
j_gene: TRBJ2-5
CDR3nt: TGTGCCAGCAGCTTGCGCCAGGGGTTCGAGACCCAGTACTTC
CDR3aa: CASSLRQGFETQYF